These 16 T cell receptor beta chains were all obtained from the same sample, sequenced in a study of memory CD8 T cells in hepatitis C reinfection. Method: immunoSEQ multiplex PCR; TCRdb's copy keeps in-frame clones and lacks some. The profile shows fewer than 50,000 clones, approximately 88% of them singletons. Sample time point: peak reinfection, 3 to 8 weeks after reinfection detection. TCR sequencing was done directly ex vivo on sorted cells, without expansion in vitro. The specimen sequenced was naive CD8+ T cells sorted from blood. The receptors stem from a man aged 18 to 29 with hepatitis C virus infection.

This chain joins TRBV4-1 and TRBJ2-7, with TRBD2 matching 7 bases. Germline V CDR1 and CDR2: MGHRA, YSYEKL. Germline trimming cut 0 bases from V and 1 base from J; bases unmatched to any gene: 6. The CDR3 extends over 16 amino acids. For the CDR3, the DNA is TGCGCCAGCAGCCAAGATTTGGCTAGCGGATCCTACGAGCAGTACTTC. Residues: CASSQDLASGSYEQYF.

The rearrangement joins TRBV9 to TRBJ2-3, with 7 nucleotides matching TRBD1. J lost 4 bases, V lost 2 bases, and 13 bases had no gene match. The CDR3 consists of 17 residues. Germline CDR1 is SGDLS and CDR2 is YYNGEE. CDR3 coding DNA: TGTGCCAGCAGCGTCGATGTGATGGGACAGATATCAGATACGCAGTATTTT. Translation: CASSVDVMGQISDTQYF.

V and J are TRBV6-1 and TRBJ1-5, with a tentative D call TRBD1 (5 bases). V was shortened by 3 bases and J by 10 bases, with 16 bases between the two germline ends. Germline CDR1 reads MNHNS; CDR2 reads SASEGT. CDR3 length: 14 residues. The CDR3 coding sequence is TGTGCCAGCAGTGATTTTTCGGGGGGAGAACCCCAGCATTTT. Amino acids: CASSDFSGGEPQHF.

The genes are TRBV14 and TRBJ2-1, with 8 positions matching TRBD2. The CDR3 covers 16 residues. From germline, CDR1 is SGHDN and CDR2 FVKESK. Unmatched junction bases numbered 5, after V lost 1 base and J lost 3 bases. CDR3 sequence: CASSQAVAGIYNEQFF. The CDR3 DNA is TGTGCCAGCAGCCAAGCTGTAGCGGGGATCTACAATGAGCAGTTCTTC.

The CDR3 DNA reads TGTGCCAGTAGGGCCGTGGCTAGCGGGTACACCGGGGAGCTGTTTTTT. Amino acid sequence: CASRAVASGYTGELFF. The rearrangement joins TRBV19 to TRBJ2-2; 8 nucleotides line up with TRBD2. Trimming cost V 6 bases and J 3 bases; bases outside gene matches: 9. The V gene's germline CDR1 is LNHDA and CDR2 SQIVND (reference sequence). The CDR3 has 16 amino acids. The whole variable domain, filled in from reference TRBV19 and TRBJ2-2, reads DGGITQSPKYLFRKEGQNVTLSCEQNLNHDAMYWYRQDPGQGLRLIYYSQIVNDFQKGDIAEGYSVSREKKESFPLTVTSAQKNPTAFYLCASRAVASGYTGELFFGEGSRLTVL.

The rearrangement links TRBV7-9 to TRBJ1-2, with 12 bases that match TRBD1. The CDR3 is 15 amino acids. Germline loops: CDR1 SEHNR, CDR2 FQNEAQ (reference sequence). Losses at the gene ends were 5 bases for V and 9 bases for J; bases not matched to a gene: 10. CDR3 sequence (DNA): TGTGCCAGCAGCCCCGAAACGGGACAGGGGGCTCGCTACACCTTC. Its translation is CASSPETGQGARYTF.

This clone is a singleton in its sample. The V call is TRBV7-6, the J call TRBJ2-1, with a tentative D call TRBD2 (7 bases). V was cut by 0 bases and J by 8 bases, with 11 bases left in between. The V gene's germline CDR1 is SGHVS and CDR2 FNYEAQ. The CDR3 spans 14 residues. CDR3 coding DNA: TGTGCCAGCAGCTTAGCAGGGGGGGCAGATGAGCAGTTCTTC. Its protein product is CASSLAGGADEQFF.

DNA of the CDR3: TGTGCCAGCAGCCCCGGGGGAGAGACTGAGCAGTTCTTC. Protein sequence: CASSPGGETEQFF. The chain combines TRBV9 with TRBJ2-1; D possibly corresponds to TRBD2 (6 bases). CDR3 size: 13 residues. V was pared by 4 bases and J by 9 bases, with 14 bases between. Germline-derived CDR1 and CDR2 are SGDLS and YYNGEE.

The chain carries TRBV28 and TRBJ2-5; 13 bases line up with TRBD2. TRBJ2-7 matches the DNA end more closely, so the J call is doubtful. Germline CDR1 and CDR2: MDHEN and SYDVKM. This CDR3 is 16 amino acids long. The DNA for the CDR3 is TGTGCCAGCGCGTGGGTAACTAGCGGGGGGGCCTACGAGCAGTACTTC. As protein: CASAWVTSGGAYEQYF.

The chain employs TRBV2 and TRBJ1-1; TRBD1 matches at 8 bases. V lost 6 bases and J lost 1; bases outside the gene matches: 4. Germline V gives CDR1 SNHLY, CDR2 FYNNEI. This CDR3 has 14 residues. The CDR3 region is CASSMTGENTEAFF. CDR3 sequence (DNA): TGTGCCAGCAGCATGACAGGGGAGAACACTGAAGCTTTCTTT.

This rearrangement joins TRBV7-6 to TRBJ2-2; D remains ambiguous. V gave up 4 bases and J gave up 1 base, with 7 bases separating them. The CDR3 consists of 14 residues. CDR1 is SGHVS, CDR2 FNYEAQ, per germline. The CDR3 sequence: CASSSHKNTGELFF. The CDR3 region has the DNA TGTGCCAGCAGCTCCCACAAGAACACCGGGGAGCTGTTTTTT. Supplemented by reference TRBV7-6 and TRBJ2-2, the full variable domain reads GAGVSQSPRYKVTKRGQDVALRCDPISGHVSLYWYRQALGQGPEFLTYFNYEAQQDKSGLPNDRFSAERPEGSISTLTIQRTEQRDSAMYRCASSSHKNTGELFFGEGSRLTVL.

This clone has only one observation. At the DNA level, this CDR3 is encoded by other sequences in the same sample as well. The chain links TRBV2 to TRBJ2-2, with TRBD1 as a possible D gene (6 bases). Looked up from germline, CDR1 is SNHLY and CDR2 is FYNNEI. Trimming cost V 0 bases and J 7 bases, with 18 bases left between them. The CDR3 has 17 residues. The CDR3 here is CASSEAFRAGDNGELFF. CDR3 bases: TGTGCCAGCAGTGAAGCCTTTCGGGCAGGGGACAACGGGGAGCTGTTTTTT.

The chain joins TRBV10-2 to TRBJ1-4, with TRBD1 as a possible D gene (5 bases). V dropped 0 bases and J dropped 4 bases, with 15 bases sitting between them. This CDR3 region has 17 residues. CDR1 and CDR2 from the germline V gene are WSHSY and SAAADI. CDR3 sequence: CASSESKSREVNEKLFF. The CDR3 bases are TGCGCCAGCAGTGAGTCGAAGTCCAGGGAGGTTAATGAAAAACTGTTTTTT.

The chain uses TRBV5-6 and TRBJ2-7, with TRBD2 identical over 8 bases. Unmatched junction bases numbered 8, after V lost 0 bases and J lost 3 bases. The CDR3 is made up of 16 amino acids. CDR1 SGHDT and CDR2 YYEEEE come from the germline V gene. CDR3 in DNA: TGTGCCAGCAGCTTGGCCTTTACGGGAGGGGTCTACGAGCAGTACTTC. It is translated as CASSLAFTGGVYEQYF. Combining the CDR3 with reference TRBV5-6 and TRBJ2-7 gives the whole variable domain DAGVTQSPTHLIKTRGQQVTLRCSPKSGHDTVSWYQQALGQGPQFIFQYYEEEERQRGNFPDRFSGHQFPNYSSELNVNALLLGDSALYLCASSLAFTGGVYEQYFGPGTRLTVT.

The J gene is TRBJ2-4, the V gene TRBV7-2; possibly TRBD2 for D (6 bases). V gave up 1 base and J gave up 0 bases, with 7 bases separating them. Per the germline V gene, CDR1 is SGHTA and CDR2 is FQGNSA. The CDR3 totals 15 residues. The CDR3 reads CASSLEGLAKNIQYF. The CDR3 region has the DNA TGTGCCAGCAGCTTAGAGGGACTAGCCAAAAACATTCAGTACTTC.

The gene calls are TRBV27 and TRBJ2-7; TRBD2 might be the D (6 bases). The V and J ends lost 3 bases and 3 bases respectively, with 9 bases between them. The CDR3 consists of 13 residues. From germline, CDR1 is MNHEY and CDR2 SMNVEV (reference sequence). The CDR3 coding sequence is TGTGCCAGCAGTTTTGGGCGGGGCTACGAGCAGTACGTC. Its protein is CASSFGRGYEQYV.